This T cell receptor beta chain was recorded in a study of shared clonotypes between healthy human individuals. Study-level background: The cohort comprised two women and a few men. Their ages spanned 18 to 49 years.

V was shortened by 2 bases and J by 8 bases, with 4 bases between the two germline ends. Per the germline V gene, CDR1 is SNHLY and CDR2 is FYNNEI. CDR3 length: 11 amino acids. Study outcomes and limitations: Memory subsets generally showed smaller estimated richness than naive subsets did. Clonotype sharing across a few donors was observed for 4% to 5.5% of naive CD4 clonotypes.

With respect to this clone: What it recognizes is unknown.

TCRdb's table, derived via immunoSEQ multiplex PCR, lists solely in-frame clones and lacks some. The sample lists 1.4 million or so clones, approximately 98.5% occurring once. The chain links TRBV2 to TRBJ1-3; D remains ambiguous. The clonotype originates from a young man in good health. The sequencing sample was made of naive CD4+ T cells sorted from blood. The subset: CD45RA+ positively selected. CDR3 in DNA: TGTGCCAGCAGTGAAACGGACACCATATATTTT. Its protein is CASSETDTIYF.